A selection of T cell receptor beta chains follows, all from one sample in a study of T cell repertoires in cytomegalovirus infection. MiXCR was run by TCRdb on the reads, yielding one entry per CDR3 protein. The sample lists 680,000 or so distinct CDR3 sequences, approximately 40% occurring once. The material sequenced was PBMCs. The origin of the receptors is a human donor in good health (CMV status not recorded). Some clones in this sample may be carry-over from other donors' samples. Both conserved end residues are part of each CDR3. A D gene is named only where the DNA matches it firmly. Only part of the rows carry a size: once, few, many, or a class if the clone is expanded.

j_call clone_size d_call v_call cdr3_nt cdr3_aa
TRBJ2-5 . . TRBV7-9 TGTGCCAGCAGCCCGGGTGGGGAGACCAAGTACTTC CASSPGGETKYF
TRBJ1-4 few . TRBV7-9 TGTGCCAGCAGCTTCACCGGCGAAAAACTGTTTTTT CASSFTGEKLFF
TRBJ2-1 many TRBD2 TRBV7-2 TGTGCCAGCAGCTTTAGCGGGGGGGCCTCCTACAATGAGCAGTTCTTC CASSFSGGASYNEQFF
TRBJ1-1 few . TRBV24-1 TGTGCCACCATCGGCGTGATGGAGACAGGCCACACTGAAGCTTTCTTT CATIGVMETGHTEAFF
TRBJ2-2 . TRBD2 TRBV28 TGTGCCAGCACCACCGGTATGGCGGGAGGAACCGGGGAGCTGTTTTTT CASTTGMAGGTGELFF
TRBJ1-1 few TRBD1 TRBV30 TGTGCCGGACAGACCCAGACAGGGTTCACTGAAGCTTTCTTT CAGQTQTGFTEAFF
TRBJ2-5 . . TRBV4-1 TGCGCCAGCAGCCAAGCCCCTCCGACGGCCCAAGAGACCCAGTACTTC CASSQAPPTAQETQYF
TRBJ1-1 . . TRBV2 TGTGCCAGCCCGCTGAACACTGAAGCTTTCTTT CASPLNTEAFF
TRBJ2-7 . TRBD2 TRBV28 TGTGCCAGCAGTCCCCCCCGAGCGGGAGGGCCCTACGAGCAGTACTTC CASSPPRAGGPYEQYF
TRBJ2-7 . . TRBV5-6 TGTGCCAGCAGGGACGGAACCTACGAGCAGTACTTC CASRDGTYEQYF
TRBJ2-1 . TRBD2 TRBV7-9 TGTGCCAGCAGCTTATGGACTAGCGGAGGGAACAATGAGCAGTTCTTC CASSLWTSGGNNEQFF
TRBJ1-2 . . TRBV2 TGTGCCAGCATTGGGGGGTCTGGACAGCAAAACTATGGCTACACCTTC CASIGGSGQQNYGYTF
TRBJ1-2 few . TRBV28 TGTGCCAGTGATCCAGGGTACGACTATGGCTACACCTTC CASDPGYDYGYTF
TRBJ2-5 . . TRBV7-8 TGTGCCAGCAGCTTAGATAGTTGGGGGAAAGAGACCCAGTACTTC CASSLDSWGKETQYF
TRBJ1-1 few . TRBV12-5 TGTGCTAGTGCCACGGGGGGGGTTGGCACTGAAGCTTTCTTT CASATGGVGTEAFF
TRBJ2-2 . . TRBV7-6 TGTGCCAGCAGCTTGGAGTTAGGCACCGGGGAGCTGTTTTTT CASSLELGTGELFF
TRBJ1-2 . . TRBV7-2 TGTGCCAGCAGCTTAAGTAACGGATACTATGACTACACCTTC CASSLSNGYYDYTF
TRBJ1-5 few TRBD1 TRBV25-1 TGTGCCAGCAGTCGAGGGACAGGGCGTCAGCCCCAGCATTTT CASSRGTGRQPQHF
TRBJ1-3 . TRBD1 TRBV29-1 TGCAGCGTTGAGGATTCAGGACAGGGAGCGCCTGGAAACACCATATATTTT CSVEDSGQGAPGNTIYF
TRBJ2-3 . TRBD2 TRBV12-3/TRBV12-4 TGTGCCAGCAGTTCCCCCATTAGCGGGGGGGGCCTGGATACGCAGTATTTT CASSSPISGGGLDTQYF
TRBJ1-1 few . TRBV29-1 TGCAGCGTTGATCTAAGCAGGGCTCCCACTGAAGCTTTCTTT CSVDLSRAPTEAFF
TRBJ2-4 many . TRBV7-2 TGTGCCAGCAGCGGCACAGGGCAGGGAGAAGACATTCAGTACTTC CASSGTGQGEDIQYF
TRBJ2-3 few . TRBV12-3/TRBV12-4 TGTGCCAGCACTCCCTCGGGTAAGAGGACAGATACGCAGTATTTT CASTPSGKRTDTQYF
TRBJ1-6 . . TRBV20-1 TGCAGTGCTACTACAGGGTCCAATTCACCCCTCCACTTT CSATTGSNSPLHF
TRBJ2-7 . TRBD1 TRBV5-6 TGTGCCAGCAGCTGGGGACAGGCATACGAGCAGTACTTC CASSWGQAYEQYF
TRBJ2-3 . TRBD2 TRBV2 TGTGCCAGCAGCGGGACTAGCGGGGACACAGATACGCAGTATTTT CASSGTSGDTDTQYF
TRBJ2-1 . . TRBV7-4 TGTGCCAGCAGCTTGGCTAGCGATTACAATGAGCAGTTCTTC CASSLASDYNEQFF
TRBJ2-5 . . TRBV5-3 TGTGCCAGCAGCCCGTACGACTACCAAGAGACCCAGTACTTC CASSPYDYQETQYF
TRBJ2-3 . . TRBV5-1 TGCGCCAGCAGCTTGGCCTTTGGGGATACGCAGTATTTT CASSLAFGDTQYF
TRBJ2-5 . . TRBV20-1 TGCAGTGCTCCCCTCGGCGGAAAAGAGACCCAGTACTTC CSAPLGGKETQYF
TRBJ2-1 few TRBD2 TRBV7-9 TGTGCCAGCGGCCTAGCGGGGGGTTTCTACAATGAGCAGTTCTTC CASGLAGGFYNEQFF
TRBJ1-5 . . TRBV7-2 TGTGCCAGCAGCCTTAAGAATAGGGGCAATCAGCCCCAGCATTTT CASSLKNRGNQPQHF
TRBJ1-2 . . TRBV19 TGTGCCAGTAGTGGAACCGATGGCTACACCTTC CASSGTDGYTF
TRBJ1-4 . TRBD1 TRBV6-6 TGTGCCAGCAGTCCCGAGGACAGGGCGAAAACTGGGTTTTTT CASSPEDRAKTGFF
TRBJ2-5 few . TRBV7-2 TGTGCCAGCAGCCTAGCCGGGGGACCAGGGACCCAGTACTTC CASSLAGGPGTQYF
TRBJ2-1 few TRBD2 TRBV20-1 TGCAGGGGGATCGCGGGAGGGCCCGGGAATGAGCAGTTCTTC CRGIAGGPGNEQFF
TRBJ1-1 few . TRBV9 TGTGCCAGCAGCGTAGCGGTCCAAGGGACTGAAGCTTTCTTT CASSVAVQGTEAFF